One sample yielded the 5 T cell receptor beta chains listed below, sequenced in a study of shared clonotypes between healthy human individuals. This table comes from immunoSEQ multiplex PCR, and its TCRdb copy is limited to in-frame clones, with some not included. This sample has 800,000 to 1,200,000 clones; around three quarters occur once, and the top ten carry more than 0.45%. Source material: memory CD4+ T cells from PBMCs. The subset is: CD45RA-negative fraction. These receptors were collected from a man between 18 and 29 years old in good health. Some clones in this sample may be carry-over from other donors' samples.

This chain uses TRBV10-1 with TRBJ2-5; the match to TRBD2 covers 7 bases. With V trimmed by 6 bases and J by 0 bases, 7 bases remained unmatched. Germline V gene sequence: CDR1 WNHNN, CDR2 SYGVQD (reference sequence). The CDR3 is made up of 15 amino acids. The DNA for the CDR3 is TGCGCCAGCAGACTTAAGCGGGACTACCAAGAGACCCAGTACTTC. The encoded protein is CASRLKRDYQETQYF.

The chain joins TRBV7-2 to TRBJ1-1; 7 bases match TRBD1. V lost 5 bases to trimming and J lost 10 bases; unmatched junction nucleotides: 10. The CDR3 totals 13 residues. Germline V gene sequence: CDR1 SGHTA, CDR2 FQGNSA. CDR3 coding DNA: TGTGCCAGCAGCCCCACCCAGGGGGTAGGAGCTTTCTTT. Translated, it gives CASSPTQGVGAFF.

V usage is TRBV7-8 and J usage is TRBJ2-5, with TRBD1 matching 8 bases. The germline V gene has CDR1 SGHVS and CDR2 FQNEAQ. Germline trimming cut 5 bases from V and 4 bases from J; bases unmatched to any gene: 6. The CDR3 covers 14 residues. The CDR3 DNA reads as TGTGCCAGCAGCCCGGGGACAGGCGGAGAGACCCAGTACTTC. Amino acids: CASSPGTGGETQYF. The full variable domain, with the rest looked up from reference TRBV7-8 and TRBJ2-5, is GAGVSQSPRYKVAKRGQDVALRCDPISGHVSLFWYQQALGQGPEFLTYFQNEAQLDKSGLPSDRFFAERPEGSVSTLKIQRTQQEDSAVYLCASSPGTGGETQYFGPGTRLLVL.

This clone came up a few times. The chain is built from TRBV30 and TRBJ1-1; perhaps TRBD1 as D (5 bases). The V end lost 4 bases, the J end lost 10 bases, and 22 bases lay between the germline ends. The V gene's germline CDR1 is GTSNPN and CDR2 SVGIG (reference sequence). This CDR3 has 14 residues. DNA of the CDR3: TGTGCCTGGAACCCCCTCCAGGGTTGGAGGGGAGCTTTCTTT. Amino acid sequence: CAWNPLQGWRGAFF.

This rearrangement joins TRBV7-8 to TRBJ2-1; 9 nucleotides align to TRBD1. Germline lookup yields CDR1 SGHVS and CDR2 FQNEAQ. With 5 bases clipped from V and 5 bases from J, the junction kept 7 bases outside the gene matches. The CDR3 loop spans 15 amino acids. The CDR3 sequence: CASSLRDRENNEQFF. The CDR3 nucleotides read TGTGCCAGCAGCCTCCGGGACAGGGAAAACAATGAGCAGTTCTTC.